Shown below are 29 T cell receptor beta chains from a single sample sequenced in a study of T cell repertoires in cytomegalovirus infection. What these receptors recognize is not known. In TCRdb, the reads were re-called with MiXCR into one record per CDR3 protein. The sample has roughly 700,000 distinct CDR3 sequences; 30% to 40% are singletons. Sequencing was performed on cultured PBMCs, taken from culture after CMV antigen stimulation. These receptors all stem from a human donor in good health (CMV status not recorded). Some clones in this sample may be carry-over from other donors' samples.

This clonotype has just one count. This chain joins TRBV20-1 and TRBJ2-3, with 9 bases lining up with TRBD1. This CDR3 contains 18 residues. V lost 2 bases to trimming and J lost 4 bases; unmatched junction nucleotides: 16. Germline assignment: CDR1 DFQATT and CDR2 SNEGSKA (reference sequence). The CDR3 sequence is CSARSGTGNPGASDTQYF. In DNA, the CDR3 is TGCAGTGCTAGATCCGGGACAGGGAACCCCGGGGCTTCAGATACGCAGTATTTT.

Only a few counts were recorded for this clonotype. This sequence joins TRBV7-9 and TRBJ2-1; no clear D. In germline, CDR1 is SEHNR, CDR2 FQNEAQ (reference sequence). Trimming took 2 bases from V and 3 from J, leaving 8 bases between them. CDR3 length: 14 amino acids. The CDR3 sequence: CASSLPDNYNEQFF. CDR3 coding DNA: TGTGCCAGCAGCTTACCCGACAACTACAATGAGCAGTTCTTC.

V and J are TRBV20-1 and TRBJ1-6; no clear D gene. CDR1 and CDR2 (germline): DFQATT, SNEGSKA (reference sequence). The V end was cut by 8 bases, the J end by 7 bases, with 12 bases between. The CDR3 consists of 12 residues. CDR3 DNA sequence: TGCAGTCCCGGAAGGGCGAATTCACCCCTCCACTTT. It specifies CSPGRANSPLHF.

The chain recombines TRBV2 with TRBJ2-1; 12 bases align to TRBD2. Trimming at V came to 8 bases and at J to 2 bases, leaving 16 bases not matched to a gene. The CDR3 has 19 amino acids. The germline V gene has CDR1 SNHLY and CDR2 FYNNEI. The CDR3 nucleotides read TGTGCCAGCCAAAAAAGAGGGACTAGCGGGCCTCCTCCCTACAATGAGCAGTTCTTC. Encoded protein: CASQKRGTSGPPPYNEQFF.

This rearrangement joins TRBV7-8 to TRBJ1-1; D unresolved. The germline CDR1 and CDR2 sequences are SGHVS and FQNEAQ. V was shortened by 3 bases and J by 7 bases, with 9 bases between the two germline ends. The CDR3 length is 12 residues. The CDR3 sequence: CASSFIGNEAFF. CDR3 coding DNA: TGTGCCAGCAGCTTTATTGGAAATGAAGCTTTCTTT.

The rearrangement links TRBV6-8 to TRBJ2-7; D gene ambiguous. CDR3 size: 12 residues. Germline CDR1 MNHGY, CDR2 SAAAGT. Trimming cost V 6 bases and J 6 bases, with 12 bases left between them. CDR3 protein: CASSRAELEQYF. The CDR3 DNA reads as TGTGCCAGCAGCCGCGCTGAGCTCGAGCAGTACTTC.

The rearrangement links TRBV19 to TRBJ1-1; D not certain. V was clipped by 5 bases and J by 4 bases, with 17 bases between them. The length of the CDR3 is 15 residues. CDR1 and CDR2 from the germline V gene are LNHDA and SQIVND (reference sequence). For the CDR3, the DNA is TGTGCCAGTAGTGTGTCGGGGTCTTGGGGCACTGAAGCTTTCTTT. Translation: CASSVSGSWGTEAFF.

This sequence joins TRBV6-2 or TRBV6-3 and TRBJ2-1; 13 positions match TRBD2. Germline-derived CDR1 and CDR2 are MNHEY and SVGEGT. The CDR3 totals 19 residues. V lost 5 bases, J lost 0 bases, and 10 bases stayed unmatched. Here the CDR3 reads CASSARLAGGPNSYNEQFF. As DNA, the CDR3 is TGTGCCAGCAGTGCCCGACTAGCGGGGGGCCCGAACTCCTACAATGAGCAGTTCTTC.

The chain is built from TRBV12-3 or TRBV12-4 and TRBJ2-5; D perhaps matches TRBD1 (5 bases). The CDR3 is 13 amino acids. Between the trimmed V and J ends, which lost 4 bases and 4 bases, there was a span of 10 bases. CDR3 sequence (DNA): TGTGCCAGCAGTTCCGGACATGTAGAGACCCAGTACTTC. It yields the protein CASSSGHVETQYF.

The chain employs TRBV4-3 and TRBJ2-3; TRBD2 might be the D (5 bases). CDR1 LGHNA and CDR2 YSLEER come from the germline V gene. Between the trimmed V and J ends, which lost 5 bases and 5 bases, there was a span of 8 bases. The CDR3 spans 12 residues. CDR3 residues: CASSRRGDTQYF. DNA of the CDR3: TGCGCCAGCAGCAGACGGGGAGATACGCAGTATTTT.

J is TRBJ2-3 and V is TRBV20-1; D is uncertain. The germline V and J ends were trimmed by 5 bases and 4 bases, with 13 bases remaining between them. The length of the CDR3 is 13 residues. The germline V gene has CDR1 DFQATT and CDR2 SNEGSKA (reference sequence). The CDR3 coding sequence is TGCAGTGCTGTGTATCCCCCCCCAGATACGCAGTATTTT. Residues: CSAVYPPPDTQYF.

The sample holds a few counts of this clonotype. The gene calls are TRBV7-3 and TRBJ1-1, with D possibly TRBD1 on 6 matching bases. In germline, CDR1 is SGHTA, CDR2 FQGTGA. Between the trimmed V and J ends, which lost 5 bases and 8 bases, there was a span of 15 bases. The CDR3 has 13 amino acids. CDR3 region: CASSRHREVEAFF. CDR3 nucleotides: TGTGCCAGCAGCCGACACAGGGAAGTAGAAGCTTTCTTT.

This chain links TRBV3-1 with TRBJ1-1; tentatively, D is TRBD1 (6 bases). Germline loops: CDR1 LGHDT, CDR2 YNNKEL (reference sequence). The CDR3 spans 14 residues. With 7 bases removed from V and 4 bases from J, the gap between germline ends came to 16 bases. The CDR3 region has the DNA TGTGCCAGCATCGGGGGGGGCATCGGCACTGAAGCTTTCTTT. Translating it yields CASIGGGIGTEAFF.

This clonotype was observed a few times. The chain couples TRBV7-2 to TRBJ1-2; TRBD1 is a possible D gene (5 bases). The CDR3 contains 14 residues. The germline V gene has CDR1 SGHTA and CDR2 FQGNSA. With 2 bases removed from V and 8 bases from J, the gap between germline ends came to 15 bases. The CDR3 reads CASSLSQGTGGYTF. The CDR3 bases are TGTGCCAGCAGCTTATCCCAGGGAACGGGAGGCTACACCTTC.

This clonotype was counted between two and nine times. The rearrangement links TRBV7-2 to TRBJ1-1; possible D gene TRBD1, 5 bases. The CDR3 sequence is 16 residues long. CDR1 is SGHTA, CDR2 FQGNSA, per germline. The V end lost 7 bases, the J end lost 0 bases, and 18 bases lay between the germline ends. The CDR3 DNA is TGTGCCAGCATAAACTTAGAGCAGGGCATGAACACTGAAGCTTTCTTT. It is translated as CASINLEQGMNTEAFF.

This chain joins TRBV9 and TRBJ2-1, with D maybe TRBD2 (7 bases). V lost 4 bases to trimming and J lost 4 bases, with 18 bases between them. Per germline, CDR1 SGDLS and CDR2 YYNGEE. The CDR3 totals 16 residues. The CDR3 is CASSPRGGDMYNEQFF. The CDR3 DNA sequence: TGTGCCAGCAGCCCAAGGGGGGGGGATATGTACAATGAGCAGTTCTTC.

This sequence joins TRBV11-2 and TRBJ2-3; 7 nucleotides line up with TRBD2. This CDR3 comprises 15 residues. With V trimmed by 5 bases and J by 9 bases, 14 bases remained unmatched. Germline lookup yields CDR1 SGHAT and CDR2 FQNNGV. CDR3 in amino acids: CASSPSLSLAVTQYF. The CDR3 nucleotides are TGTGCCAGCAGCCCATCGCTTTCTCTAGCGGTCACGCAGTATTTT.

This clonotype occurred a few times. The chain combines TRBV19 with TRBJ1-1; 8 nucleotides agree with TRBD1. J gave up 3 bases and V 6 bases, and 9 bases lay outside the gene matches. This CDR3 region has 15 residues. CDR1 LNHDA and CDR2 SQIVND come from the germline V gene (reference sequence). The CDR3 loop reads CASRPRGRGHTEAFF. CDR3 DNA sequence: TGTGCCAGTAGGCCCAGGGGGCGGGGGCACACTGAAGCTTTCTTT.

This clonotype was seen just once. V usage is TRBV15 and J usage is TRBJ1-6; D gene unclear. Per germline, CDR1 LNHNV and CDR2 YYDKDF (reference sequence). Trimming took 4 bases from V and 10 from J, leaving 11 bases between them. This CDR3 has 13 residues. The CDR3 is CATSIQRQSPLHF. The CDR3 DNA reads TGTGCCACCAGCATACAGAGGCAATCACCCCTCCACTTT.

The chain uses TRBV5-6 and TRBJ2-5, with D uncertain. Germline values: CDR1 SGHDT, CDR2 YYEEEE. V was cut by 4 bases and J by 4 bases, with 11 bases left in between. CDR3 length equals 13 residues. The CDR3, as DNA: TGTGCCAGCAGCCCGGGCCCATCAGAGACCCAGTACTTC. Its protein product is CASSPGPSETQYF. The variable domain in full, with the rest retrieved from reference TRBV5-6 and TRBJ2-5, is DAGVTQSPTHLIKTRGQQVTLRCSPKSGHDTVSWYQQALGQGPQFIFQYYEEEERQRGNFPDRFSGHQFPNYSSELNVNALLLGDSALYLCASSPGPSETQYFGPGTRLLVL.

This clonotype was observed a handful of times. The chain is built from TRBV4-1 and TRBJ2-5; 7 bases match TRBD2. With V trimmed by 10 bases and J by 4 bases, 12 bases remained unmatched. Germline assignment: CDR1 MGHRA and CDR2 YSYEKL. The CDR3 runs to 14 residues. The CDR3 reads CAIRGDYLGETQYF. As DNA, the CDR3 is TGCGCCATCCGAGGGGACTACCTGGGAGAGACCCAGTACTTC.

This clonotype was observed a handful of times. The V call is TRBV6-5, the J call TRBJ2-5; TRBD1 matches at 7 bases. V lost 5 bases to trimming and J lost 5 bases; unmatched junction nucleotides: 8. This CDR3 has 14 amino acids. CDR1 is MNHEY and CDR2 is SVGAGI in the germline V gene. CDR3 loop: CASSTGAGKETQYF. The CDR3 bases are TGTGCCAGCAGTACAGGGGCCGGGAAGGAGACCCAGTACTTC.

The chain couples TRBV5-1 to TRBJ1-6, with D hard to call. CDR3 length: 15 residues. The germline CDR1 and CDR2 sequences are SGHRS and YFSETQ. The V gene lost 0 bases and the J gene lost 5 bases, with 9 bases spanning the gap. CDR3 protein: CASSLGGRNNSPLHF. The CDR3 DNA sequence: TGCGCCAGCAGCTTGGGAGGGAGAAATAATTCACCCCTCCACTTT.

The chain has TRBV28 and TRBJ2-3; TRBD2 matches 8 bases. The V gene's germline CDR1 is MDHEN and CDR2 SYDVKM. There are 16 residues in the CDR3. The J segment lost 4 bases and the V segment lost 2 bases, leaving 8 bases of the junction unmatched. CDR3 nucleotides: TGTGCCAGCAGTTTAATAGCGGGACCGAGTCCAGATACGCAGTATTTT. It translates to CASSLIAGPSPDTQYF.

The rearrangement uses TRBV6-5 and TRBJ1-2, with D hard to call. Trimming removed 8 bases from V and 4 bases from J, with 17 bases in between. CDR1 is MNHEY, CDR2 SVGAGI, per germline. The CDR3 spans 14 residues. As DNA, the CDR3 is TGTGCCAGCGGCCGGACCTCGGGTTCCTATGGCTACACCTTC. Translation: CASGRTSGSYGYTF.

This sequence joins TRBV6-1 and TRBJ1-2, with 10 bases lining up with TRBD1. Germline values: CDR1 MNHNS, CDR2 SASEGT. V was pared by 6 bases and J by 2 bases, with 6 bases of the junction left unmatched. The CDR3 totals 15 residues. The CDR3 loop reads CASSKPGQGNYGYTF. CDR3 nucleotide sequence: TGTGCCAGCAGCAAACCGGGACAGGGGAACTATGGCTACACCTTC.

This sequence joins TRBV6-1 and TRBJ2-1, with TRBD2 identical over 11 bases. CDR1 is MNHNS, CDR2 SASEGT, per germline. There are 13 residues in the CDR3. The junction had 3 bases not matched to a gene; V was cut back by 8 bases and J by 6 bases. For the CDR3, the DNA is TGTGCCAGCGGGACTAGCGGCCCCAATGAGCAGTTCTTC. Protein product: CASGTSGPNEQFF.

This clonotype was seen many times. The chain links TRBV7-2 to TRBJ2-5; 8 bases are shared with TRBD1. Losses at the gene ends were 5 bases for V and 4 bases for J; bases not matched to a gene: 3. CDR1 is SGHTA, CDR2 FQGNSA, per germline. CDR3 size: 13 residues. The CDR3 sequence: CASSPDRGETQYF. CDR3 sequence (DNA): TGTGCCAGCAGCCCCGACAGGGGAGAGACCCAGTACTTC.

The V call is TRBV5-1, the J call TRBJ2-3, with 9 bases identical to TRBD1. CDR1 and CDR2 from the germline V gene are SGHRS and YFSETQ. The CDR3 length is 13 residues. J was trimmed by 6 bases and V by 8 bases; bases with no gene match: 7. CDR3 protein: CASAGQGVDTQYF. CDR3 in DNA: TGCGCCAGTGCGGGACAGGGTGTGGATACGCAGTATTTT.